This TCR beta chain came from a study of blood T cell repertoires in COVID-19. The wider study: The United States, Italy and Spain provided the acute and convalescent COVID-19 samples. The analysed material was cDNA or gDNA that came from T cells, B-cell-depleted T cells, or PBMCs.

In the original processing: From reference gene primer amplification, estimates of nucleated cell counts were derived. TCRdb keeps only in-frame clones here, not all; method: immunoSEQ multiplex PCR. The DNA gave D and trimming, while V, J and clone size come from that table. The sample yields around 260,000 clones, less than 90% seen once. The sequenced sample was peripheral blood. The TCR comes from a man aged 55 to 70 with acute or convalescent COVID-19.

CDR3 sequence reads: CASSPTTVSTEAFF. The CDR3, as DNA: TGTGCCAGCAGCCCTACCACAGTGAGCACTGAAGCTTTCTTT. J is TRBJ1-1 and V is TRBV7-3; D gene unclear. This CDR3 contains 14 residues. Trimming stripped 5 bases from V and 4 bases from J, with 14 bases between. The V gene's germline CDR1 is SGHTA and CDR2 FQGTGA.